Here is one T cell receptor (beta chain) with its context. Antigen: not known. This sample was included in a study of tumor-infiltrating lymphocytes in localized non-small cell lung cancer. For the study at large: Some samples were collected after neoadjuvant chemotherapy; smokers, never-smokers and several histologies were included. Study results and limitations: Compared with uninvolved lung, tumors showed higher T cell infiltration by TCRbeta sequencing. Immunotypes IM1 and IM2 had similar TCR-derived T-cell fractions.

Produced via immunoSEQ multiplex PCR; TCRdb's table is partial and in-frame only. The sample has approximately 13,000 clones; about four fifths are singletons. Sample: lung tumor tissue. This TCR was sampled from a human donor with non-small cell lung cancer.

The CDR3 region has the DNA TGTGCCAGCAGTGCCCGGACCGCGATCAGTGAGCAGTTCTTC. This sequence encodes CASSARTAISEQFF. V and J are TRBV27 and TRBJ2-1; no clear D gene. The CDR3 contains 14 residues. V was trimmed by 5 bases and J by 9 bases, leaving 17 bases between them. Germline assignment: CDR1 MNHEY and CDR2 SMNVEV (reference sequence).